This TCR beta chain originates from a study of beta chain features in type 1 diabetes. Only a few counts were recorded for this clone. Purity exceeded 95% in all sorted populations. The investigators reverse transcribed all of the isolated RNA, so they sequenced expressed TCRB transcripts. Sequencing used immunoSEQ multiplex PCR; TCRdb keeps in-frame clones, though not all of them. The sample lists hundreds of thousands of clones, about 70% occurring once. CDR1 and CDR2 from the germline V gene are SSHAT and FNYEAQ (reference sequence). The length of the CDR3 is 16 residues. V was clipped by 5 bases and J by 5 bases, with 20 bases between them.

The V and J genes are TRBV7-7 and TRBJ2-3; D is possibly TRBD1 (6 bases). The clonotype originates from a man aged 25-45 years in good health. The sample comprised naive CD4+ T cells from blood. The CDR3 DNA reads TGTGCCAGCAGCCTGGGGGCCGGGCCGTCTAAAGATACGCAGTATTTT. Amino acids: CASSLGAGPSKDTQYF. The full variable domain, rest sourced from reference TRBV7-7 and TRBJ2-3, is GAGVSQSPRYKVTKRGQDVTLRCDPISSHATLYWYQQALGQGPEFLTYFNYEAQPDKSGLPSDRFSAERPEGSISTLTIQRTEQRDSAMYRCASSLGAGPSKDTQYFGPGTRLTVL.